This passage covers 22 T cell receptor beta chains from one sample sequenced in a study of blood T cell repertoires in COVID-19. The method was immunoSEQ multiplex PCR; TCRdb's version includes in-frame clones alone and lacks a portion of them. The sample shows roughly 140,000 clones, about 79% of them seen only once. The sequencing input was peripheral blood. These receptors all come from a woman aged 45-65 years with acute or convalescent COVID-19.

The chain has TRBV5-1 and TRBJ2-3; the match to TRBD2 covers 7 bases. Germline V gene lookup returns CDR1 SGHRS and CDR2 YFSETQ. V was pared by 0 bases and J by 0 bases, with 1 base of the junction left unmatched. This CDR3 contains 15 residues. The CDR3 DNA sequence: TGCGCCAGCAGCTTGGACGGGGGGAGCACAGATACGCAGTATTTT. Its translation: CASSLDGGSTDTQYF.

The chain employs TRBV4-3 and TRBJ1-3; a possible D gene is TRBD1 (5 bases). V was trimmed by 8 bases and J by 0 bases, leaving 11 bases between them. The CDR3 totals 14 residues. Germline V gene data show CDR1 as LGHNA and CDR2 as YSLEER. The CDR3 reads CASGGGNSGNTIYF. The CDR3 nucleotides read TGCGCCAGCGGGGGGGGGAACTCTGGAAACACCATATATTTT.

This clone was counted between two and nine times. The same CDR3 also results from other DNA sequences found in this sample. This chain uses TRBV7-9 with TRBJ2-7, with TRBD1 matching over 8 bases. The CDR3 is made up of 14 amino acids. The germline CDR1 and CDR2 sequences are SEHNR and FQNEAQ (reference sequence). J was trimmed by 3 bases and V by 4 bases; bases with no gene match: 5. CDR3 coding DNA: TGTGCCAGCAGCTCCGGACAGGGTCTCTACGAGCAGTACTTC. It translates to CASSSGQGLYEQYF.

This clone was recorded only once. The chain combines TRBV29-1 with TRBJ2-5; 10 bases agree with TRBD1. V was pared by 7 bases and J by 4 bases, with 9 bases of the junction left unmatched. The germline CDR1 and CDR2 sequences are SQVTM and ANQGSEA. The CDR3 is made up of 14 amino acids. CDR3 nucleotide sequence: TGCAGCGGCCGGGACAGGGGAAGGATAGAGACCCAGTACTTC. Protein: CSGRDRGRIETQYF. Full variable domain (rest looked up from reference TRBV29-1 and TRBJ2-5): SAVISQKPSRDICQRGTSLTIQCQVDSQVTMMFWYRQQPGQSLTLIATANQGSEATYESGFVIDKFPISRPNLTFSTLTVSNMSPEDSSIYLCSGRDRGRIETQYFGPGTRLLVL.

The V gene is TRBV5-5, the J gene TRBJ1-2, with D perhaps TRBD1 (6 bases). The CDR3 extends over 16 amino acids. Germline values: CDR1 SGHKS, CDR2 YYEKEE (reference sequence). Trimming stripped 0 bases from V and 2 bases from J, with 14 bases between. In DNA form, the CDR3 reads TGTGCCAGCAGCTTGGCCGGTGAAGGACAGAACTATGGCTACACCTTC. Its protein product is CASSLAGEGQNYGYTF.

This clone was picked up one time. CDR3 sequence: CASDRTSGGGELFF. The DNA of the CDR3 is TGTGCCAGCGACCGGACTAGCGGGGGCGGGGAGCTGTTTTTT. The rearrangement joins TRBV6-5 to TRBJ2-2, with 13 bases aligning to TRBD2. CDR1 is MNHEY, CDR2 SVGAGI, per germline. This CDR3 spans 14 amino acids. After removal of 8 bases from V and 7 bases from J, the junction contained 4 bases not matched to a gene.

The chain is built from TRBV5-1 and TRBJ2-5; 11 positions match TRBD1. Germline V gene lookup returns CDR1 SGHRS and CDR2 YFSETQ. J gave up 4 bases and V 2 bases, and 10 bases lay outside the gene matches. The CDR3 length is 17 residues. CDR3 nucleotide sequence: TGCGCCAGCAGCTTATACCCCCCGGGACAGGGGGGAGAGACCCAGTACTTC. Translating it yields CASSLYPPGQGGETQYF.

V usage is TRBV6-1 and J usage is TRBJ1-5; 9 bases fit TRBD1. With 1 base clipped from V and 4 bases from J, the junction kept 5 bases outside the gene matches. The CDR3 sequence is 16 residues long. Germline loops: CDR1 MNHNS, CDR2 SASEGT. CDR3 region: CASSEGTGGRNQPQHF. The CDR3 coding sequence is TGTGCCAGCAGTGAAGGTACAGGGGGCAGGAATCAGCCCCAGCATTTT.

The gene calls are TRBV27 and TRBJ1-6; D is uncertain. The CDR3 contains 14 residues. The ends were cut back, 3 bases at V and 7 bases at J, with 10 bases in the middle. Germline V gives CDR1 MNHEY, CDR2 SMNVEV (reference sequence). The DNA for the CDR3 is TGTGCCAGCAGTTTCCTTTCCCTAAATTCACCCCTCCACTTT. Protein sequence: CASSFLSLNSPLHF.

This clone was detected only a few times. The chain combines TRBV18 with TRBJ1-5; 7 nucleotides align to TRBD1. The V segment lost 3 bases and the J segment 0 bases; nucleotides outside the gene matches: 2. CDR1 and CDR2 (germline): KGHSH, LQKENI. The CDR3 sequence is 15 residues long. CDR3 loop: CASSPGQNSNQPQHF. In DNA, the CDR3 is TGTGCCAGCTCACCGGGACAGAATAGCAATCAGCCCCAGCATTTT. Complete variable domain (other parts from reference TRBV18 and TRBJ1-5): NAGVMQNPRHLVRRRGQEARLRCSPMKGHSHVYWYRQLPEEGLKFMVYLQKENIIDESGMPKERFSAEFPKEGPSILRIQQVVRGDSAAYFCASSPGQNSNQPQHFGDGTRLSIL.

The chain is built from TRBV30 and TRBJ2-1, with D perhaps matching TRBD2 (6 bases). Trimming pared 2 bases from V and 6 bases from J, leaving 14 bases between. The CDR3 runs 14 residues. Germline V gives CDR1 GTSNPN, CDR2 SVGIG (reference sequence). The CDR3 nucleotides read TGTGCCTGGAGTCCCGGGAGCTCTCTCAATGAGCAGTTCTTC. It specifies CAWSPGSSLNEQFF.

The V and J genes are TRBV6-4 and TRBJ1-1; possible D gene TRBD1, 5 bases. This CDR3 region has 11 residues. Germline V gives CDR1 MRHNA, CDR2 SNTAGT. Trimming removed 4 bases at V and 7 bases at J, with 7 bases between. The CDR3 loop is CASSGRGEAFF. CDR3 DNA: TGTGCCAGCAGTGGGAGGGGTGAAGCTTTCTTT.

This clone appeared once. The chain employs TRBV9 and TRBJ2-7; unclear D gene. The V end lost 0 bases, the J end lost 0 bases, and 10 bases lay between the germline ends. The CDR3 is 15 residues long. CDR1 and CDR2 (germline): SGDLS, YYNGEE. CDR3 in DNA: TGTGCCAGCAGCGTAGACACCTCCAGCTCCTACGAGCAGTACTTC. It encodes CASSVDTSSSYEQYF.

The chain employs TRBV29-1 and TRBJ2-5; D possibly corresponds to TRBD1 (6 bases). CDR3 length: 15 amino acids. Trimming took off 1 base at V and 5 bases at J, with 17 bases between the two ends. Germline CDR1 and CDR2: SQVTM and ANQGSEA. CDR3 nucleotides: TGCAGCGTTGAAGGGGGGCTAGATTGGGGTGAGACCCAGTACTTC. Translation gives CSVEGGLDWGETQYF.

The genes are TRBV6-6 and TRBJ1-3, with 10 bases lining up with TRBD1. Trimming removed 6 bases from V and 0 bases from J; junction bases left unmatched: 5. CDR1 and CDR2 from the germline V gene are MNHNY and SVGAGI (reference sequence). This CDR3 contains 16 residues. This CDR3 is CASRRDRGDSGNTIYF. CDR3 bases: TGTGCCAGCAGGAGGGACAGGGGCGACTCTGGAAACACCATATATTTT.

The chain recombines TRBV9 with TRBJ2-2; D possibly corresponds to TRBD2 (6 bases). The germline V gene encodes CDR1 SGDLS and CDR2 YYNGEE. The CDR3 length is 16 residues. V was cut by 0 bases and J by 0 bases, with 9 bases left in between. In nucleotides, the CDR3 is TGTGCCAGCAGCGTAGTTGGGGGGACGAACACCGGGGAGCTGTTTTTT. This gives the protein CASSVVGGTNTGELFF.

The genes are TRBV4-1 and TRBJ1-5; 11 bases are a match to TRBD1. CDR1 is MGHRA, CDR2 YSYEKL, per germline. The V gene end was trimmed by 5 bases and the J gene end by 2 bases; junction bases not matched to a gene: 5. The CDR3 totals 16 residues. The CDR3 DNA is TGCGCCAGCAGCAATCCGGGACAGGGGGGCAATCAGCCCCAGCATTTT. This encodes CASSNPGQGGNQPQHF.

The V and J genes are TRBV29-1 and TRBJ1-2, with 10 bases that match TRBD1. CDR1 is SQVTM, CDR2 ANQGSEA, per germline. This CDR3 region has 14 residues. Unmatched junction bases numbered 13, after V lost 7 bases and J lost 8 bases. The CDR3 loop reads CSAVALDRGRGYTF. CDR3 nucleotide sequence: TGCAGCGCCGTAGCCCTAGACAGGGGGCGCGGCTACACCTTC.

The rearrangement uses TRBV5-8 and TRBJ2-7; maybe TRBD1 (5 bases). Deletions cut 0 bases from V and 4 bases from J, with 11 bases between. The CDR3 length is 14 residues. Germline-derived CDR1 and CDR2 are SGHTS and YDEGEE. CDR3 coding DNA: TGTGCCAGCAGCTTGGACAGGAATTCTTACGAGCAGTACTTC. Its translation: CASSLDRNSYEQYF. Using reference TRBV5-8 and TRBJ2-7 for the parts outside the CDR3, the full variable domain is EAGVTQSPTHLIKTRGQQATLRCSPISGHTSVYWYQQALGLGLQFLLWYDEGEERNRGNFPPRFSGRQFPNYSSELNVNALELEDSALYLCASSLDRNSYEQYFGPGTRLTVT.

This chain links TRBV7-6 with TRBJ2-2, with 9 positions matching TRBD2. The CDR3 is 16 residues long. Losses at the gene ends were 8 bases for V and 4 bases for J; bases not matched to a gene: 11. Per the germline V gene, CDR1 is SGHVS and CDR2 is FNYEAQ. CDR3 bases: TGTGCCAGCGCCTTCATAGCGGGAGAGAGCACCGGGGAGCTGTTTTTT. Amino acids: CASAFIAGESTGELFF.

This clone was found once. This chain uses TRBV11-2 with TRBJ1-5; D gene ambiguous. Between the trimmed V and J ends, which lost 1 base and 5 bases, there was a span of 6 bases. The CDR3 totals 13 residues. Germline CDR1 and CDR2: SGHAT and FQNNGV. The CDR3 nucleotides read TGTGCCAGCAGCTTAGCAGAACATCAGCCCCAGCATTTT. Its protein is CASSLAEHQPQHF.

V usage is TRBV7-9 and J usage is TRBJ2-3; possible D gene TRBD1, 6 bases. CDR3 length: 13 residues. Trimming removed 11 bases from V and 2 bases from J, with 14 bases in between. Germline-derived CDR1 and CDR2 are SEHNR and FQNEAQ (reference sequence). The CDR3 nucleotides read TGTGCCGGACAAACAGGGTCCACAGATACGCAGTATTTT. It translates to CAGQTGSTDTQYF. Drawing the rest from reference TRBV7-9 and TRBJ2-3, the complete variable domain is DTGVSQNPRHKITKRGQNVTFRCDPISEHNRLYWYRQTLGQGPEFLTYFQNEAQLEKSRLLSDRFSAERPKGSFSTLEIQRTEQGDSAMYLCAGQTGSTDTQYFGPGTRLTVL.